This TCR beta chain appears in the sequencing data of a study of T cell responses to AZD1222 COVID-19 vaccine. This clone was observed once. Method: immunoSEQ multiplex PCR; TCRdb's copy keeps in-frame clones and lacks some. The repertoire holds about 73,000 clones, with 85% to 90% as singletons. The CDR3 covers 12 residues. The V segment lost 0 bases and the J segment 11 bases; nucleotides outside the gene matches: 4. Germline V gene lookup returns CDR1 MNHEY and CDR2 SVGEGT. The sample here was peripheral blood, taken 28 days after the second AZD1222 dose. This sequence originates from an adult who received the AZD1222 COVID-19 vaccine. This sequence joins TRBV6-2 or TRBV6-3 and TRBJ2-7; the match to TRBD2 covers 7 bases. The CDR3 region has the DNA TGTGCCAGCAGTTACTCGACTAGCTGGAAGTACTTC. Encoded protein: CASSYSTSWKYF.